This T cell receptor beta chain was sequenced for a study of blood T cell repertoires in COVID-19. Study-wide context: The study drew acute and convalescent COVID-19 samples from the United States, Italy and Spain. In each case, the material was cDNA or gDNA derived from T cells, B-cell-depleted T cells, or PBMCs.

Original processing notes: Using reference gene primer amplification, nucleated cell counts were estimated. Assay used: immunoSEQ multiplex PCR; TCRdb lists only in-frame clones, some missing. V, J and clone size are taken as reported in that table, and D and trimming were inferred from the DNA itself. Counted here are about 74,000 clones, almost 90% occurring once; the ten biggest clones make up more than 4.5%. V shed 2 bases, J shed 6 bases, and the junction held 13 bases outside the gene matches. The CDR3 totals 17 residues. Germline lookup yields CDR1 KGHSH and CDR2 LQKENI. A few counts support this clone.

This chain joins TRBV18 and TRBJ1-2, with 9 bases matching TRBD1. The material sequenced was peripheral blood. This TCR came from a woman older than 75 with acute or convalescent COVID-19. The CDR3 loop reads CASSPVVLGTGKNGYTF. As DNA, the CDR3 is TGTGCCAGCTCACCAGTAGTATTGGGGACAGGGAAAAATGGCTACACCTTC.